The 11 T cell receptor beta chains presented below share a single source sample, sequenced in a study of blood T cell repertoires in COVID-19. Produced via immunoSEQ multiplex PCR; TCRdb's table is partial and in-frame only. This sample has under 250,000 clones; 87% occur once, and the top ten carry roughly 3%. Sequencing was performed on peripheral blood. The receptors shown here come from a young man with active or convalescent COVID-19.

The genes are TRBV10-1 and TRBJ2-1; no clear D. The V gene's germline CDR1 is WNHNN and CDR2 SYGVQD (reference sequence). The CDR3 extends over 15 amino acids. Between the trimmed V and J ends, which lost 3 bases and 0 bases, there was a span of 9 bases. The CDR3 loop is CASSDPRSSYNEQFF. In DNA, the CDR3 is TGCGCCAGCAGTGATCCCAGAAGCTCCTACAATGAGCAGTTCTTC.

The chain is built from TRBV4-1 and TRBJ2-1, with D tentatively TRBD2 (6 bases). With 0 bases removed from V and 5 bases from J, the gap between germline ends came to 17 bases. The CDR3 extends over 17 amino acids. Germline values: CDR1 MGHRA, CDR2 YSYEKL. CDR3 sequence: CASSQELGGLSHNEQFF. In DNA, the CDR3 is TGCGCCAGCAGCCAAGAATTGGGAGGACTATCCCACAATGAGCAGTTCTTC.

V is TRBV28 and J is TRBJ1-2; 7 nucleotides agree with TRBD1. Trimming removed 3 bases from V and 8 bases from J; junction bases left unmatched: 6. This CDR3 comprises 13 residues. Looked up from germline, CDR1 is MDHEN and CDR2 is SYDVKM. In nucleotides, the CDR3 is TGTGCCAGCAGTTTTGAGGGGGCGCGCGGCTACACCTTC. The encoded protein is CASSFEGARGYTF.

The chain links TRBV6-5 to TRBJ2-7; 7 bases align to TRBD2. CDR3 size: 15 residues. Germline-derived CDR1 and CDR2 are MNHEY and SVGAGI. V trimming: 5 bases; J trimming: 3 bases; junction bases outside the gene matches: 10. DNA for the CDR3: TGTGCCAGCAGTCCCGCTAGCGGACCGTACTACGAGCAGTACTTC. This encodes CASSPASGPYYEQYF.

In its sample, this clone was seen a few times. V is TRBV28 and J is TRBJ2-5, with 13 bases fitting TRBD2. From germline, CDR1 is MDHEN and CDR2 SYDVKM. This CDR3 comprises 18 residues. Losses at the gene ends were 2 bases for V and 2 bases for J; bases not matched to a gene: 8. Here the CDR3 reads CASSLTSGRAGWQETQYF. The DNA of the CDR3 is TGTGCCAGCAGTTTAACTAGCGGGAGGGCCGGGTGGCAAGAGACCCAGTACTTC.

The CDR3 protein is CAIRPGGTNGEKLFF. CDR3 coding DNA: TGTGCCATCAGGCCTGGGGGGACGAACGGTGAAAAACTGTTTTTT. The V and J genes are TRBV10-3 and TRBJ1-4, with D perhaps matching TRBD1 (5 bases). The germline V gene has CDR1 ENHRY and CDR2 SYGVKD. The CDR3 has 15 amino acids. The V end was cut by 6 bases, the J end by 7 bases, with 18 bases between.

The V call is TRBV5-8, the J call TRBJ1-4; D is unclear. Trimming shortened V by 2 bases and J by 8 bases, and 7 bases separated the two germline ends. This CDR3 contains 12 residues. Germline V gene sequence: CDR1 SGHTS, CDR2 YDEGEE. The CDR3 nucleotides are TGTGCCAGCAGCTTAAGAGGGGAAAAACTGTTTTTT. Protein: CASSLRGEKLFF.

V gene TRBV11-2 combines with J gene TRBJ1-2; TRBD1 matches at 7 bases. V was pared by 5 bases and J by 1 base, with 7 bases of the junction left unmatched. Germline V lookup: CDR1 SGHAT, CDR2 FQNNGV. The CDR3 is 15 amino acids. This chain's CDR3 is CASSVTGDGNYGYTF. For the CDR3, the DNA is TGTGCCAGCAGCGTAACAGGGGACGGTAACTATGGCTACACCTTC.

The chain joins TRBV7-2 to TRBJ2-2, with 8 positions matching TRBD1. CDR3 length: 15 amino acids. After removal of 1 base from V and 6 bases from J, the junction contained 4 bases not matched to a gene. Germline V gene data show CDR1 as SGHTA and CDR2 as FQGNSA. CDR3 sequence: CASSLGRQGSGELFF. CDR3 in DNA: TGTGCCAGCAGCTTAGGGAGACAGGGGTCCGGGGAGCTGTTTTTT.

The chain employs TRBV2 and TRBJ2-2; 12 bases fit TRBD2. V lost 5 bases to trimming and J lost 5 bases; unmatched junction nucleotides: 3. This CDR3 is 15 amino acids long. Germline V gene data show CDR1 as SNHLY and CDR2 as FYNNEI. The chain's CDR3 is CASSPTSGGTGELFF. CDR3 nucleotides: TGTGCCAGCAGTCCCACTAGCGGGGGGACCGGGGAGCTGTTTTTT. The whole variable domain, filled in from reference TRBV2 and TRBJ2-2, reads EPEVTQTPSHQVTQMGQEVILRCVPISNHLYFYWYRQILGQKVEFLVSFYNNEISEKSEIFDDQFSVERPDGSNFTLKIRSTKLEDSAMYFCASSPTSGGTGELFFGEGSRLTVL.

This chain connects TRBV14 to TRBJ1-1; D gene ambiguous. This CDR3 has 13 amino acids. Germline CDR1 reads SGHDN; CDR2 reads FVKESK. Deletions cut 0 bases from V and 4 bases from J, with 6 bases between. Written as DNA, the CDR3 is TGTGCCAGCAGCCAAGATGCGGGCACTGAAGCTTTCTTT. It translates to CASSQDAGTEAFF. Combining the CDR3 with reference TRBV14 and TRBJ1-1 gives the whole variable domain EAGVTQFPSHSVIEKGQTVTLRCDPISGHDNLYWYRRVMGKEIKFLLHFVKESKQDESGMPNNRFLAERTGGTYSTLKVQPAELEDSGVYFCASSQDAGTEAFFGQGTRLTVV.